These T cell receptor beta chains were read from a single sample in a study of cytomegalovirus exposure and HLA in healthy donors. Here immunoSEQ multiplex PCR was the method, and the copy in TCRdb shows in-frame clones only, minus some. The sample includes 65,000 to 80,000 clones, less than 80% of them seen just once. Sequencing used PBMCs. The receptors derive from a man between 40 and 49 years old in good health and CMV-seropositive. Each CDR3 is given with its conserved first and last residue. The D gene is left open where the match is weak. Clone size is stated in some rows and not others, as once, few, many or a class when expanded.

v_gene: TRBV2; j_gene: TRBJ2-1; abundance: -; d_gene: -; CDR3nt: TGTGCCAGCAGTCTATACCGGGTCGAGAGGGACAATGAGCAGTTCTTC; CDR3aa: CASSLYRVERDNEQFF
v_gene: TRBV9; j_gene: TRBJ1-4; abundance: -; d_gene: TRBD1; CDR3nt: TGTGCCAGCAGCATCGGGACAGGGCGTGAAAAACTGTTTTTT; CDR3aa: CASSIGTGREKLFF
v_gene: TRBV7-8; j_gene: TRBJ1-5; abundance: few; d_gene: TRBD1; CDR3nt: TGTGCCAGCAGCTTAAGTACGAGACAGGGGGCTGCCTATAGCAATCAGCCCCAGCATTTT; CDR3aa: CASSLSTRQGAAYSNQPQHF
v_gene: TRBV28; j_gene: TRBJ2-7; abundance: -; d_gene: TRBD2; CDR3nt: TGTGCCAGCTCGCTATGGGGAGGGAGTTCCTACGAGCAGTACTTC; CDR3aa: CASSLWGGSSYEQYF
v_gene: TRBV28; j_gene: TRBJ2-5; abundance: -; d_gene: TRBD1; CDR3nt: TGTGCCAGCAGTTGGGACAGGGATCAACAAGAGACCCAGTACTTC; CDR3aa: CASSWDRDQQETQYF
v_gene: TRBV5-1; j_gene: TRBJ1-1; abundance: -; d_gene: -; CDR3nt: TGCGCCAGCAGCCCACAACAGGGAAACACTGAAGCTTTCTTT; CDR3aa: CASSPQQGNTEAFF
v_gene: TRBV6-5; j_gene: TRBJ1-6; abundance: -; d_gene: -; CDR3nt: TGTGCCAGCAGTGAACAGGGTTCACCCCTCCACTTT; CDR3aa: CASSEQGSPLHF
v_gene: TRBV4-2; j_gene: TRBJ1-2; abundance: -; d_gene: TRBD1; CDR3nt: TGTGCCAGCAACTCGGGACAGCTCGACTATGGCTACACCTTC; CDR3aa: CASNSGQLDYGYTF
v_gene: TRBV5-1; j_gene: TRBJ2-7; abundance: -; d_gene: TRBD1; CDR3nt: TGCGCCAGCAGCTTGGACAGGGGGCCCTACGAGCAGTACTTC; CDR3aa: CASSLDRGPYEQYF
v_gene: TRBV6-5; j_gene: TRBJ2-2; abundance: -; d_gene: -; CDR3nt: TGTGCCAGCAGTTACCGGGAAACCGGGGAGCTGTTTTTT; CDR3aa: CASSYRETGELFF
v_gene: TRBV28; j_gene: TRBJ1-2; abundance: -; d_gene: TRBD1; CDR3nt: TGTGCCAGCAGCGACAGGGGAGCCTATGGCTACACCTTC; CDR3aa: CASSDRGAYGYTF
v_gene: TRBV7-2; j_gene: TRBJ1-5; abundance: few; d_gene: -; CDR3nt: TGTGCCAGCAGCACCTGGACGGGGAGCAATCAGCCCCAGCATTTT; CDR3aa: CASSTWTGSNQPQHF
v_gene: TRBV4-1; j_gene: TRBJ2-1; abundance: -; d_gene: TRBD2; CDR3nt: TGCGCCAGCAGCCAAGGTTTAGCGGGGGGCCCTTTCAGGAATGAGCAGTTCTTC; CDR3aa: CASSQGLAGGPFRNEQFF
v_gene: TRBV28; j_gene: TRBJ2-5; abundance: -; d_gene: -; CDR3nt: TGTGCCAGCAGTCCCCAAGGGGGTCCCCTACAAGAGACCCAGTACTTC; CDR3aa: CASSPQGGPLQETQYF
v_gene: TRBV10-2; j_gene: TRBJ1-1; abundance: -; d_gene: -; CDR3nt: TGCGCCAGCAGTGGTCCGGGGATGGACACTGAAGCTTTCTTT; CDR3aa: CASSGPGMDTEAFF
v_gene: TRBV29-1; j_gene: TRBJ1-1; abundance: -; d_gene: TRBD1; CDR3nt: TGCAGCGTTGCTGGGGGGGGACAGGCGAACACTGAAGCTTTCTTT; CDR3aa: CSVAGGGQANTEAFF
v_gene: TRBV5-8; j_gene: TRBJ1-1; abundance: few; d_gene: -; CDR3nt: TGTGCCAGCAGCTTGGATTACCGGAGGGCTTTCTTT; CDR3aa: CASSLDYRRAFF
v_gene: TRBV10-3; j_gene: TRBJ1-2; abundance: few; d_gene: TRBD1; CDR3nt: TGTGCCACCTCAAGTCAGGGACAGGGGGCCGGTGGCTACACCTTC; CDR3aa: CATSSQGQGAGGYTF
v_gene: TRBV28; j_gene: TRBJ1-4; abundance: -; d_gene: -; CDR3nt: TGTGCCAGCCGGTGGGGGGGAGAGGGTGAAAAACTGTTTTTT; CDR3aa: CASRWGGEGEKLFF
v_gene: TRBV28; j_gene: TRBJ1-2; abundance: -; d_gene: -; CDR3nt: TGTGCCAGCAGTCTACGGAACTATGGCTACACCTTC; CDR3aa: CASSLRNYGYTF
v_gene: TRBV29-1; j_gene: TRBJ1-2; abundance: -; d_gene: TRBD1; CDR3nt: TGCAGCGTTCCCCCATCGGGGACAGCTAACTATGGCTACACCTTC; CDR3aa: CSVPPSGTANYGYTF
v_gene: TRBV5-6; j_gene: TRBJ1-2; abundance: -; d_gene: -; CDR3nt: TGTGCCAGCAGCTTGTCAGGGGCCTATGGCTACACCTTC; CDR3aa: CASSLSGAYGYTF
v_gene: TRBV4-3; j_gene: TRBJ1-2; abundance: once; d_gene: -; CDR3nt: TGCGCCAGCAGCCAAGATTTCCAGGGCCCACTCTATGGCTACACCTTC; CDR3aa: CASSQDFQGPLYGYTF
v_gene: TRBV19; j_gene: TRBJ2-3; abundance: -; d_gene: TRBD2; CDR3nt: TGTGCCAGTAGTATGCTAGTCCTAGCGGCTAGCACAGATACGCAGTATTTT; CDR3aa: CASSMLVLAASTDTQYF
v_gene: TRBV9; j_gene: TRBJ1-1; abundance: -; d_gene: -; CDR3nt: TGTGCCAGCAGCGTAGAACCGGGGATCACTGAAGCTTTCTTT; CDR3aa: CASSVEPGITEAFF
v_gene: TRBV7-2; j_gene: TRBJ1-6; abundance: -; d_gene: -; CDR3nt: TGTGCCAGCAGCTTAGAGCAATTACCCCTCCACTTT; CDR3aa: CASSLEQLPLHF
v_gene: TRBV7-8; j_gene: TRBJ2-1; abundance: -; d_gene: -; CDR3nt: TGTGCCAGCCATCCTCCCAGCGGAGCTTACAATGAGCAGTTCTTC; CDR3aa: CASHPPSGAYNEQFF
v_gene: TRBV28; j_gene: TRBJ2-3; abundance: -; d_gene: -; CDR3nt: TGTGCCAGCAGTTTTAGTGGGCTGACAGATACGCAGTATTTT; CDR3aa: CASSFSGLTDTQYF
v_gene: TRBV7-9; j_gene: TRBJ1-3; abundance: few; d_gene: -; CDR3nt: TGTGCCAGCAGCTTAACTGCGGATTCTGGAAACACCATATATTTT; CDR3aa: CASSLTADSGNTIYF
v_gene: TRBV28; j_gene: TRBJ1-2; abundance: -; d_gene: TRBD1; CDR3nt: TGTGCCAGCAGACCAACGACAGACAGGGACTATGGCTACACCTTC; CDR3aa: CASRPTTDRDYGYTF
v_gene: TRBV6-5; j_gene: TRBJ1-5; abundance: few; d_gene: -; CDR3nt: TGTGCCAGCAGTAGGGGAGGGGCAGGCCAGCCCCAGCATTTT; CDR3aa: CASSRGGAGQPQHF
v_gene: TRBV19; j_gene: TRBJ2-3; abundance: -; d_gene: -; CDR3nt: TGTGCCAGTCGCACCGGCAGGGGTCGAGATACGCAGTATTTT; CDR3aa: CASRTGRGRDTQYF
v_gene: TRBV2; j_gene: TRBJ2-1; abundance: -; d_gene: -; CDR3nt: TGTGCCAGCAGTGAAGGAGCAGGATTAACCTACAATGAGCAGTTCTTC; CDR3aa: CASSEGAGLTYNEQFF
v_gene: TRBV2; j_gene: TRBJ1-2; abundance: -; d_gene: -; CDR3nt: TGTGCCAGCAGCCCCAGGGAAAACTATGGCTACACCTTC; CDR3aa: CASSPRENYGYTF
v_gene: TRBV5-1; j_gene: TRBJ2-5; abundance: once; d_gene: TRBD1; CDR3nt: TGCGCCAGCAGCCCCTCGCAGGCCACAGGGGGAGAGACCCAGTACTTC; CDR3aa: CASSPSQATGGETQYF
v_gene: TRBV5-1; j_gene: TRBJ2-7; abundance: -; d_gene: TRBD2; CDR3nt: TGCGCCAGCAGCGGGGGGACTAGCGGGAGTTCCTCCTACGAGCAGTACTTC; CDR3aa: CASSGGTSGSSSYEQYF
v_gene: TRBV30; j_gene: TRBJ2-5; abundance: -; d_gene: TRBD1; CDR3nt: TGTGCCTGGAGTGTACAGGGGGCAGAGACCCAGTACTTC; CDR3aa: CAWSVQGAETQYF
v_gene: TRBV14; j_gene: TRBJ2-7; abundance: -; d_gene: TRBD1; CDR3nt: TGTGCCAGCAGCAAGGCCTCCTGGGACAGGGCCCACGAGCAGTACTTC; CDR3aa: CASSKASWDRAHEQYF
v_gene: TRBV30; j_gene: TRBJ2-4; abundance: -; d_gene: -; CDR3nt: TGTGCCTGGAATAAGGGGGTAGAAGGAAACATTCAGTACTTC; CDR3aa: CAWNKGVEGNIQYF
v_gene: TRBV2; j_gene: TRBJ1-2; abundance: -; d_gene: TRBD1; CDR3nt: TGTGCCAGCAGTCCCGGACAGGCCGGAGACTATGGCTACACCTTC; CDR3aa: CASSPGQAGDYGYTF
v_gene: TRBV30; j_gene: TRBJ1-4; abundance: -; d_gene: TRBD1; CDR3nt: TGTGCCGGACTACAGGGGGCGGTGGAAAAACTGTTTTTT; CDR3aa: CAGLQGAVEKLFF
v_gene: TRBV5-1; j_gene: TRBJ2-3; abundance: -; d_gene: -; CDR3nt: TGCGCCAGCAGCACCGGGGCAGGGGCAGATACGCAGTATTTT; CDR3aa: CASSTGAGADTQYF
v_gene: TRBV9; j_gene: TRBJ1-6; abundance: -; d_gene: -; CDR3nt: TGTGCCAGCAGCGTAGGGCTCTTAAGCTCCTATAATTCACCCCTCCACTTT; CDR3aa: CASSVGLLSSYNSPLHF
v_gene: TRBV18; j_gene: TRBJ1-1; abundance: -; d_gene: -; CDR3nt: TGTGCCAGCTCATCGGACACGAACACTGAAGCTTTCTTT; CDR3aa: CASSSDTNTEAFF
v_gene: TRBV6-6; j_gene: TRBJ2-2; abundance: -; d_gene: -; CDR3nt: TGTGCCAGCAGTTACTCGGCCGGATCAGGCACCGGGGAGCTGTTTTTT; CDR3aa: CASSYSAGSGTGELFF
v_gene: TRBV7-9; j_gene: TRBJ1-4; abundance: few; d_gene: -; CDR3nt: TGTGCCAGCAGCCCTGCTGGGTCCGGGGAAAAACTGTTTTTT; CDR3aa: CASSPAGSGEKLFF
v_gene: TRBV7-8; j_gene: TRBJ2-1; abundance: few; d_gene: -; CDR3nt: TGTGCCAGCAGTCTTAGCTCTAGCTCCTACAATGAGCAGTTCTTC; CDR3aa: CASSLSSSSYNEQFF
v_gene: TRBV2; j_gene: TRBJ2-3; abundance: -; d_gene: TRBD2; CDR3nt: TGTGCCAGCACCTATAGCGGGGGTGGATTGGATACGCAGTATTTT; CDR3aa: CASTYSGGGLDTQYF
v_gene: TRBV28; j_gene: TRBJ1-4; abundance: -; d_gene: -; CDR3nt: TGTGCCAGCAGTTCTCCGGGTGCGGCCGATGAAAAACTGTTTTTT; CDR3aa: CASSSPGAADEKLFF
v_gene: TRBV4-2; j_gene: TRBJ2-7; abundance: -; d_gene: -; CDR3nt: TGTGCCAGCAGCCAAGATTATACCGGGGACTCCTACGAGCAGTACTTC; CDR3aa: CASSQDYTGDSYEQYF
v_gene: TRBV15; j_gene: TRBJ2-7; abundance: few; d_gene: TRBD1; CDR3nt: TGTGCCACCAGCAGAGGACAGGGGTCCTACGAGCAGTACTTC; CDR3aa: CATSRGQGSYEQYF
v_gene: TRBV5-1; j_gene: TRBJ2-3; abundance: -; d_gene: -; CDR3nt: TGCGCCAGCAGCTTGATCCCACTCACAGGCCCAGATACGCAGTATTTT; CDR3aa: CASSLIPLTGPDTQYF
v_gene: TRBV19; j_gene: TRBJ1-1; abundance: -; d_gene: -; CDR3nt: TGTGCCAGTATCGGATCCTTCAGGGTCACTGAAGCTTTCTTT; CDR3aa: CASIGSFRVTEAFF